The 24 T cell receptor beta chains in this list originate from one sample, sequenced in a study of shared clonotypes between healthy human individuals. Data came from immunoSEQ multiplex PCR; TCRdb stores just in-frame clones and leaves some out. This sample has roughly 2 million clones, with around 95% found just once. The material sequenced was naive CD4+ T cells sorted from blood. Indicated subset: CD45RA+ positively selected. Receptors originate from a man aged 18 to 35 in good health.

This chain joins TRBV4-1 and TRBJ1-5, with 8 positions matching TRBD1. Germline lookup yields CDR1 MGHRA and CDR2 YSYEKL. The CDR3 extends over 17 amino acids. V lost 0 bases to trimming and J lost 9 bases; unmatched junction nucleotides: 13. CDR3 amino acids: CASSQDEAGGQGVPQHF. The DNA for the CDR3 is TGCGCCAGCAGCCAAGATGAGGCAGGGGGCCAGGGAGTGCCCCAGCATTTT.

The chain recombines TRBV6-6 with TRBJ2-1; 10 bases are shared with TRBD2. Per the germline V gene, CDR1 is MNHNY and CDR2 is SVGAGI (reference sequence). The CDR3 extends over 16 amino acids. V lost 5 bases to trimming and J lost 5 bases; unmatched junction nucleotides: 9. CDR3: CASSPSGLAGDNEQFF. The CDR3 bases are TGTGCCAGCAGTCCCTCGGGGCTAGCGGGAGACAATGAGCAGTTCTTC.

The chain uses TRBV7-2 and TRBJ1-3; maybe TRBD1 (6 bases). CDR1 and CDR2 (germline): SGHTA, FQGNSA. This CDR3 is 16 amino acids long. With 5 bases removed from V and 4 bases from J, the gap between germline ends came to 18 bases. The DNA for the CDR3 is TGTGCCAGCAGCCCCCACCCCGGACAGTCAGGAAACACCATATATTTT. Translated, it gives CASSPHPGQSGNTIYF.

The J gene is TRBJ1-1, the V gene TRBV18, with D tentatively TRBD1 (5 bases). V gave up 2 bases and J gave up 4 bases, with 11 bases separating them. This CDR3 is 14 amino acids long. CDR1 is KGHSH and CDR2 is LQKENI in the germline V gene. The CDR3 region has the DNA TGTGCCAGCTCACCATCGACAGTAGCCACTGAAGCTTTCTTT. Protein sequence: CASSPSTVATEAFF.

This clone has a single count. This rearrangement joins TRBV6-6 to TRBJ1-5; 9 bases fit TRBD1. In germline, CDR1 is MNHNY, CDR2 SVGAGI (reference sequence). V shed 6 bases and J 2 bases; nucleotides not matched to a gene: 5. The CDR3 runs to 15 residues. CDR3 DNA sequence: TGTGCCAGCAGGAATCGGGACAGGGGCAATCAGCCCCAGCATTTT. It translates to CASRNRDRGNQPQHF.

This sequence joins TRBV2 and TRBJ1-2; no clear D gene. CDR3 size: 12 residues. CDR1 is SNHLY and CDR2 is FYNNEI in the germline V gene. Trimming shortened V by 7 bases and J by 6 bases, and 12 bases separated the two germline ends. The CDR3 bases are TGTGCCAGCACTGATTTGGGGAATGGCTACACCTTC. Its translation: CASTDLGNGYTF.

The chain uses TRBV28 and TRBJ1-5; TRBD1 is a possible D gene (5 bases). Germline lookup yields CDR1 MDHEN and CDR2 SYDVKM. The V and J ends lost 6 bases and 0 bases respectively, with 15 bases between them. The CDR3 loop spans 16 amino acids. The CDR3 DNA reads TGTGCCAGCAGCCCCCCGCGGGGGGATAGCAATCAGCCCCAGCATTTT. Amino acids: CASSPPRGDSNQPQHF.

On this clone itself: Other DNA sequences within the sample encode an identical CDR3. This chain connects TRBV10-3 to TRBJ1-1; D might be TRBD1 (6 bases). Trimming cost V 6 bases and J 0 bases, with 8 bases left between them. CDR3 length: 13 amino acids. Germline CDR1 reads ENHRY; CDR2 reads SYGVKD. The DNA of the CDR3 is TGTGCCATCAGCACAGGGATGAACACTGAAGCTTTCTTT. Amino acids: CAISTGMNTEAFF.

The chain uses TRBV5-1 and TRBJ1-4, with TRBD1 matching 7 bases. The V segment lost 0 bases and the J segment 3 bases; nucleotides outside the gene matches: 2. Germline V lookup: CDR1 SGHRS, CDR2 YFSETQ. The CDR3 extends over 15 amino acids. The CDR3 region has the DNA TGCGCCAGCAGCTTGGAAGGACAGGCTAATGAAAAACTGTTTTTT. Residues: CASSLEGQANEKLFF.

The rearrangement links TRBV6-6 to TRBJ2-3; 12 bases align to TRBD2. Losses at the gene ends were 4 bases for V and 6 bases for J; bases not matched to a gene: 8. The CDR3 has 16 residues. Germline V gene lookup returns CDR1 MNHNY and CDR2 SVGAGI (reference sequence). The CDR3 region has the DNA TGTGCCAGCAGTTCCACGACTAGCGGGAGTCTTGATACGCAGTATTTT. Amino acid sequence: CASSSTTSGSLDTQYF.

CDR3 sequence (DNA): TGTGCTAGTGGTTTGGACAGGGTTAACACCGGGGAGCTGTTTTTT. Protein sequence: CASGLDRVNTGELFF. J is TRBJ2-2 and V is TRBV12-5; the D gene is possibly TRBD1 (6 bases). The CDR3 is made up of 15 amino acids. CDR1 and CDR2 (germline): LGHNT, FRNRAP. Trimming removed 1 base from V and 2 bases from J, with 8 bases in between.

The rearrangement uses TRBV19 and TRBJ2-7; no firm D call. Trimming removed 0 bases from V and 1 base from J, with 13 bases in between. The CDR3 consists of 16 residues. The germline gives CDR1 LNHDA, CDR2 SQIVND (reference sequence). The CDR3 DNA follows: TGTGCCAGTAGTATAGAGAGTAGCTCGGTGTCCTACGAGCAGTACTTC. Its translation is CASSIESSSVSYEQYF.

The chain recombines TRBV6-5 with TRBJ2-1; tentatively, D is TRBD1 (6 bases). V lost 7 bases to trimming and J lost 2 bases, with 12 bases between them. Germline CDR1 MNHEY, CDR2 SVGAGI. This CDR3 spans 14 amino acids. CDR3 in amino acids: CASNRKGAYNEQFF. In nucleotides, the CDR3 is TGTGCCAGCAATCGGAAGGGGGCCTACAATGAGCAGTTCTTC.

This clone was seen more than once but under ten times. This chain links TRBV30 with TRBJ1-6; D is ambiguous. V lost 4 bases and J lost 9, with 10 bases in between. The CDR3 spans 12 residues. Germline assignment: CDR1 GTSNPN and CDR2 SVGIG (reference sequence). The CDR3: CAWNGNSSPLHF. In DNA, the CDR3 is TGTGCCTGGAATGGGAACAGTTCACCCCTCCACTTT.

The rearrangement joins TRBV7-9 to TRBJ2-7; D is perhaps TRBD2 (6 bases). The CDR3 runs to 12 residues. Germline V gene data show CDR1 as SEHNR and CDR2 as FQNEAQ (reference sequence). Trimming took off 5 bases at V and 5 bases at J, with 10 bases between the two ends. CDR3 amino acids: CASSPGGDEQYF. CDR3 DNA: TGTGCCAGCAGCCCCGGAGGGGACGAGCAGTACTTC.

The chain couples TRBV7-2 to TRBJ2-7; D is unresolved. The CDR3 covers 12 residues. The V gene's germline CDR1 is SGHTA and CDR2 FQGNSA. The V end lost 2 bases, the J end lost 6 bases, and 8 bases lay between the germline ends. The CDR3 here is CASSLQASEQYF. CDR3 bases: TGTGCCAGCAGCTTACAAGCGAGCGAGCAGTACTTC.

The chain joins TRBV5-6 to TRBJ2-3, with D perhaps matching TRBD2 (5 bases). The CDR3 has 14 residues. Trimming removed 0 bases at V and 4 bases at J, with 9 bases between. Looked up from germline, CDR1 is SGHDT and CDR2 is YYEEEE. CDR3 residues: CASSLGSGSDTQYF. The CDR3 DNA reads as TGTGCCAGCAGCTTGGGGTCGGGATCAGATACGCAGTATTTT.

The rearrangement joins TRBV28 to TRBJ2-7; TRBD1 or TRBD2 may be the D gene (5 bases each). Trimming removed 1 base from V and 0 bases from J, with 19 bases in between. Germline V lookup: CDR1 MDHEN, CDR2 SYDVKM. The CDR3 runs to 18 residues. The CDR3 protein is CASSLSRLSNGASYEQYF. In DNA, the CDR3 is TGTGCCAGCAGTTTATCCCGGTTGAGTAACGGGGCCTCCTACGAGCAGTACTTC.

Of note for this clone: The same CDR3 can be traced to other DNA sequences in this sample. The V gene is TRBV9, the J gene TRBJ1-1; a possible D gene is TRBD1 (5 bases). The germline CDR1 and CDR2 sequences are SGDLS and YYNGEE. This CDR3 is 14 amino acids long. The V gene lost 0 bases and the J gene lost 4 bases, with 10 bases spanning the gap. CDR3 nucleotides: TGTGCCAGCAGCGTAGACCCAGGGACCACTGAAGCTTTCTTT. Its protein is CASSVDPGTTEAFF. Based on the CDR3 plus reference TRBV9 and TRBJ1-1, the full variable domain is DSGVTQTPKHLITATGQRVTLRCSPRSGDLSVYWYQQSLDQGLQFLIQYYNGEERAKGNILERFSAQQFPDLHSELNLSSLELGDSALYFCASSVDPGTTEAFFGQGTRLTVV.

The chain has TRBV7-9 and TRBJ2-7; D unclear. The germline V and J ends were trimmed by 1 base and 6 bases, with 10 bases remaining between them. The germline CDR1 and CDR2 sequences are SEHNR and FQNEAQ (reference sequence). CDR3 length: 13 residues. The CDR3 region has the DNA TGTGCCAGCAGCTTAGGATCCAGGAGCGAGCAGTACTTC. Residues: CASSLGSRSEQYF.

The chain combines TRBV6-5 with TRBJ2-7; D may match TRBD1 or TRBD2 (5 bases each). The CDR3 length is 13 residues. Looked up from germline, CDR1 is MNHEY and CDR2 is SVGAGI. Trimming cost V 10 bases and J 0 bases, with 13 bases left between them. CDR3 amino acids: CATGTRNSYEQYF. The CDR3 DNA sequence: TGTGCCACCGGGACCCGGAACTCCTACGAGCAGTACTTC.

This clone was found once. The J gene is TRBJ2-3, the V gene TRBV7-2; 9 bases line up with TRBD1. Per germline, CDR1 SGHTA and CDR2 FQGNSA. CDR3 length: 16 amino acids. J gave up 2 bases and V 3 bases, and 6 bases lay outside the gene matches. The CDR3 here is CASSLAGQGITDTQYF. The CDR3 DNA follows: TGTGCCAGCAGCTTGGCTGGACAGGGGATCACAGATACGCAGTATTTT.

This chain's CDR3 is CASSVTESSYNSPLHF. The CDR3 bases are TGTGCCAGCAGTGTCACAGAGAGCTCCTATAATTCACCCCTCCACTTT. The V and J genes are TRBV6-1 and TRBJ1-6; D unresolved. There are 16 residues in the CDR3. The V gene's germline CDR1 is MNHNS and CDR2 SASEGT. Between the trimmed V and J ends, which lost 4 bases and 0 bases, there was a span of 10 bases.

The rearrangement joins TRBV5-6 to TRBJ1-5; a possible D gene is TRBD1 (6 bases). This CDR3 region has 14 residues. Germline V gives CDR1 SGHDT, CDR2 YYEEEE. V was shortened by 2 bases and J by 4 bases, with 10 bases between the two germline ends. The CDR3 bases are TGTGCCAGCAGCTTCCGGACAGAAAATCAGCCCCAGCATTTT. Translation gives CASSFRTENQPQHF.